These 15 T cell receptor beta chains share one sample of origin, sequenced in a study of CD8 T cells in Susac syndrome. Reverse transcription of roughly 0.45 to 1 ug RNA was performed with random hexamers. Each CDR3 protein gets one entry after TCRdb re-called the immunoSEQ multiplex PCR reads with MiXCR. The sample lists about 430,000 distinct CDR3 sequences; approximately 85% were seen once. What was sequenced was CD8+ T cells from PBMCs. The receptors stem from a human donor with multiple sclerosis.

The V gene is TRBV5-6, the J gene TRBJ2-7; D is ambiguous. The germline V gene has CDR1 SGHDT and CDR2 YYEEEE. The CDR3 totals 16 residues. Trimming took off 0 bases at V and 1 base at J, with 14 bases between the two ends. The CDR3 coding sequence is TGTGCCAGCAGCTTGGATTTGGGGTCCCTTTCCTACGAGCAGTACTTC. This sequence encodes CASSLDLGSLSYEQYF.

The chain combines TRBV11-3 with TRBJ2-5, with 7 bases that match TRBD1. The CDR3 sequence is 15 residues long. J was trimmed by 5 bases and V by 4 bases; bases with no gene match: 10. In germline, CDR1 is SGHNT, CDR2 YENEEA. The CDR3 coding sequence is TGTGCCAGCAGCTCTGACAGGGATCGGTTGGAGACCCAGTACTTC. It encodes CASSSDRDRLETQYF. Together with reference TRBV11-3 and TRBJ2-5, the CDR3 gives the full variable domain: EAGVVQSPRYKIIEKKQPVAFWCNPISGHNTLYWYLQNLGQGPELLIRYENEEAVDDSQLPKDRFSAERLKGVDSTLKIQPAELGDSAVYLCASSSDRDRLETQYFGPGTRLLVL.

The chain recombines TRBV27 with TRBJ2-7; D may correspond to TRBD1 or TRBD2 (5 bases each). Trimming took 0 bases from V and 6 from J, leaving 15 bases between them. CDR1 is MNHEY and CDR2 is SMNVEV in the germline V gene (reference sequence). The CDR3 spans 15 residues. The CDR3, as DNA: TGTGCCAGCAGTTTATCTGGGGGATTTCCTACCGAGCAGTACTTC. This translates into CASSLSGGFPTEQYF.

The DNA for the CDR3 is TGCGCCAGCAGCTTGGGTTCGGGACAGGGGTTCTACGAGCAGTACTTC. Translated, it gives CASSLGSGQGFYEQYF. The chain carries TRBV5-1 and TRBJ2-7; 10 nucleotides match TRBD1. In germline, CDR1 is SGHRS, CDR2 YFSETQ. Trimming cost V 0 bases and J 3 bases; bases outside gene matches: 6. The CDR3 runs 16 residues.

The genes are TRBV5-1 and TRBJ1-1; D not resolved. Looked up from germline, CDR1 is SGHRS and CDR2 is YFSETQ. The CDR3 length is 12 residues. Trimming cost V 6 bases and J 7 bases, with 13 bases left between them. In DNA, the CDR3 is TGCGCCAGCACAAACCTTCGGGGTGAAGCTTTCTTT. Translated: CASTNLRGEAFF.

The count of this clonotype is one. The chain joins TRBV28 to TRBJ2-7; no firm D call. The CDR3 extends over 15 amino acids. Between the trimmed V and J ends, which lost 2 bases and 0 bases, there was a span of 11 bases. CDR1 MDHEN and CDR2 SYDVKM come from the germline V gene. The CDR3 bases are TGTGCCAGCAGTTTACGACTCGCTAGCTCCTACGAGCAGTACTTC. This gives the protein CASSLRLASSYEQYF.

The gene calls are TRBV9 and TRBJ2-5; 9 bases map to TRBD1. Germline V CDR1 and CDR2: SGDLS, YYNGEE. V shed 3 bases, J shed 5 bases, and the junction held 8 bases outside the gene matches. This CDR3 is built from 15 residues. CDR3 amino acids: CASSAGQGLDETQYF. In DNA form, the CDR3 reads TGTGCCAGCAGCGCGGGACAGGGTCTGGATGAGACCCAGTACTTC.

The rearrangement joins TRBV7-2 to TRBJ2-1; no firm D call. The CDR3 has 15 residues. Trimming removed 1 base from V and 2 bases from J, with 9 bases in between. Germline CDR1 SGHTA, CDR2 FQGNSA. The CDR3 DNA reads as TGTGCCAGCAGCTTAGGGGTCTTAACCTACAATGAGCAGTTCTTC. It codes for CASSLGVLTYNEQFF.

The CDR3 DNA reads as TGTGCCTCCCGAGGGGTTGGTGACACCGGGGAGCTGTTTTTT. Translating it yields CASRGVGDTGELFF. This chain uses TRBV2 with TRBJ2-2; either TRBD1 or TRBD2 may supply D (5 bases each). Trimming left V 11 bases short and J 3 bases short, with 16 bases between. Germline V gene sequence: CDR1 SNHLY, CDR2 FYNNEI. The CDR3 contains 14 residues.

This chain links TRBV6-5 with TRBJ2-3; TRBD1 is a possible D gene (5 bases). The length of the CDR3 is 16 residues. Trimming removed 0 bases from V and 4 bases from J, with 14 bases in between. CDR1 and CDR2 (germline): MNHEY, SVGAGI. The CDR3 nucleotides are TGTGCCAGCAGTTACTCTATGCGCAGGGTTCCAGATACGCAGTATTTT. Amino acids: CASSYSMRRVPDTQYF.

V usage is TRBV30 and J usage is TRBJ1-1; TRBD1 is a possible D gene (5 bases). CDR1 is GTSNPN, CDR2 SVGIG, per germline (reference sequence). Trimming left V 2 bases short and J 7 bases short, with 8 bases between. The CDR3 loop spans 11 amino acids. CDR3 nucleotides: TGTGCCTGGAGTAAGGGGTTTGAAGCTTTCTTT. Its translation: CAWSKGFEAFF.

The J gene is TRBJ1-1, the V gene TRBV5-1, with 7 bases fitting TRBD1. CDR3 length: 13 residues. CDR1 SGHRS and CDR2 YFSETQ come from the germline V gene. V gave up 7 bases and J gave up 4 bases; unmatched junction bases: 7. The CDR3 DNA sequence: TGCGCCAGCCTCAGGGCAGGGGGCACTGAAGCTTTCTTT. This gives the protein CASLRAGGTEAFF. Filled out from reference TRBV5-1 and TRBJ1-1, the complete variable domain reads KAGVTQTPRYLIKTRGQQVTLSCSPISGHRSVSWYQQTPGQGLQFLFEYFSETQRNKGNFPGRFSGRQFSNSRSEMNVSTLELGDSALYLCASLRAGGTEAFFGQGTRLTVV.

The J gene is TRBJ2-1, the V gene TRBV12-3 or TRBV12-4; perhaps TRBD1 as D (6 bases). The CDR3 contains 16 residues. Trimming removed 7 bases at V and 0 bases at J, with 16 bases between. The CDR3 here is CASTARQVGSYNEQFF. CDR3 in DNA: TGTGCCAGCACCGCCCGACAGGTTGGCTCCTACAATGAGCAGTTCTTC.

V and J are TRBV12-5 and TRBJ1-1; 7 nucleotides match TRBD1. This CDR3 region has 15 residues. V lost 5 bases, J lost 5 bases, and 11 bases stayed unmatched. Germline CDR1 LGHNT, CDR2 FRNRAP. CDR3: CASGQRQGRWTEAFF. The DNA for the CDR3 is TGTGCTAGTGGTCAGAGACAGGGAAGGTGGACTGAAGCTTTCTTT.

This chain connects TRBV5-4 to TRBJ2-3; D is ambiguous. The CDR3 spans 12 residues. Germline V CDR1 and CDR2: SGHNT, YYREEE (reference sequence). With 0 bases removed from V and 13 bases from J, the gap between germline ends came to 12 bases. The CDR3 loop is CASSLEGSSKYF. The DNA of the CDR3 is TGTGCCAGCAGCTTGGAAGGTAGCTCGAAGTATTTT. The entire variable domain, with the rest obtained from reference TRBV5-4 and TRBJ2-3, is as follows: ETGVTQSPTHLIKTRGQQVTLRCSSQSGHNTVSWYQQALGQGPQFIFQYYREEENGRGNFPPRFSGLQFPNYSSELNVNALELDDSALYLCASSLEGSSKYFGPGTRLTVL.